This note documents a single T cell receptor beta chain sequence. Its antigen remains unidentified. This specimen belongs to a study of T cells in localized non-small cell lung cancer. The method was immunoSEQ multiplex PCR; TCRdb's version includes in-frame clones alone and lacks a portion of them. The sample includes tens of thousands of clones, around nine tenths seen only once; the top ten take roughly 2.5%. General observations from the study: Heterogeneity cannot be ruled out, as sequencing used one tumor region only. Uninvolved neighboring lung showed the greatest T cell clonality, exceeding tumor.

CDR3 length: 13 amino acids. Germline values: CDR1 LNHNV, CDR2 YYDKDF (reference sequence). Trimming pared 0 bases from V and 14 bases from J, leaving 15 bases between. Sequenced here: peripheral blood, sampled before any cancer treatment. The receptor comes from a female donor older than 55 with stage I squamous cell lung carcinoma. The gene calls are TRBV15 and TRBJ2-3; a weak D match, TRBD1 (5 bases). The CDR3 DNA is TGTGCCACCAGCAGAGATCCGACAGCCAGATTGTATTTT. Its protein is CATSRDPTARLYF.